This T cell receptor beta chain was sequenced for a study of blood T cell repertoires in COVID-19 (dated by TCRdb to the early 2020s). Looking at the study overall: Samples from collaborators originated in the United States, Italy and Spain and spanned both the acute and convalescent phases of COVID-19. The prospective study material was composed of cDNA or gDNA derived from T cells, B-cell-depleted T cells, or PBMCs. The dataset comprised deeply sampled blood TCRbeta repertoires from subjects exposed to, actively infected with, or recovered from COVID-19. The repertoires were released in a freely available public database meant as a resource for research on the immune response to SARS-CoV-2. The samples were drawn from two sources: the first 160 participants of the ongoing ImmuneRACE study, and 1,000 to 1,500 subjects contributed by 6 global collaborators. A de-identified subject ID, COVID-19 status, age in years and sex were almost always included in the sample metadata. Where available, HLA class I and class II types were taken from metadata supplied by the sample provider and were not determined by assay-based typing.

The germline V gene specifies SGHVS as CDR1 and FNYEAQ as CDR2. Including the terminal cysteine and phenylalanine, the CDR3 comprises 15 residues. Only the CDR3 DNA is retained, 45 bases long and in frame from the first base. Relative to germline, V is missing 5 bases and J is missing 3 bases, with 9 bases of the junction outside any gene match. TCRbeta CDR3 regions were amplified from genomic DNA by means of the immunoSEQ Assay, a bias-controlled multiplex PCR. The paper's data handling went like this. The number of nucleated cells in each sample was estimated by amplification of reference gene primers within the assay. To quantify the absolute abundance of each unique TCRbeta CDR3 rearrangement, sequence reads were collapsed and filtered. For each sample, productive Simpson clonality was calculated by taking the square root of Simpson's diversity index across productive rearrangements. Entries here come from immuneACCESS through TCRdb and include only in-frame sequences with V and J called. Some clones fail to appear in such tables; in the studies checked, an unresolved V gene covers under half of the shortfall, and the cause of the remainder is unknown. For V, J and clone size, that table is used; D and trimming come from the DNA. This sample gives about 77,000 clones in total; 88% of them show up just once. The ten largest clones represent more than 5.5% of the sample.

For this clone: The antigen this receptor binds is unknown. Base-call qualities are not available, and no considerably larger clone is one nucleotide away.

Points the paper makes about the study in general: The quantity of clinical and demographic metadata differed by source and by participant and was supplied without curation.

Each collaborating institution followed its own protocols to collect whole blood in K2EDTA tubes. For TCRbeta analysis, collaborators shipped samples in one of three forms: frozen whole blood, isolated PBMCs, or DNA extracted from either of those sample types. The sample comprised peripheral blood. The receptor was derived from an elderly woman with acute or convalescent COVID-19. Recombination connected TRBV7-6 to TRBJ1-2, with 7 bases in between that match TRBD1. The DNA sequence reads TGTGCCAGCAGCCCCAACGTAGGGGGCTACTATGGCTACACCTTC. Translated, this gives CASSPNVGGYYGYTF.